This T cell receptor (beta chain) was identified during a study of metastatic and nonmetastatic thyroid tumors (TCRdb year 2020). Turning to the overall study: Repertoires from peripheral blood and from tumor or nodule tissue samples of malignant and benign thyroid patients were compared.

No treatment had been received by any patient before thyroid surgery. Using T-cell receptor beta sequencing, the study looked back at clinical samples from patients collected from about 2011 to 2018. This clone was seen at least ten times. Its target antigen remains unknown. Qualities for individual bases were not recorded, and no much larger clone is one base off. Overall study outcomes, separate from this receptor: In both blood and tumor samples, TCR beta diversity was reported to be significantly higher in malignant tumors than in benign nodules.

The library was produced with PCR. Sequencing used an Illumina HiSeq 4000. High-throughput sequencing was used to profile the CDR3 region of the TCR beta-chain in every patient. The published analysis was carried out like this. Drawing on CDR3 differences between clinicopathological groups, the researchers built a classifier meant to tell apart patients with distant-metastatic papillary thyroid cancer. To measure repertoire diversity the researchers used the Shannon index, while the Morisita-Horn index served to gauge how similar the tumor and blood repertoires were. TCRdb handled the public reads itself, with Q25 trimming in fastp and clone calling in MiXCR, and kept productive beta chains. The authors' filters were not applied to this entry. The sample table holds under 35,000 clones, of which approximately 19% were seen once. The top ten clonotypes cover around 21% of the sample. CDR1 and CDR2 are drawn from the germline V gene (reference sequence): LNHDA, SQIVND. There are 11 amino acids in the CDR3, from cysteine to phenylalanine inclusive. This entry keeps only the CDR3 DNA: 33 bases, framed from base 1. The junction carries 11 bases between V and J, which are trimmed by 7 bases and 10 bases respectively.

The chain links TRBV19 with TRBJ2-1; no D gene call is confident. Material for sequencing was blood. This sequence was found in a female donor with papillary thyroid cancer or a benign thyroid nodule (not recorded which). Some clones in this sample may be carry-over from other donors' samples. The DNA reads as follows: TGTGCCAGTACCCTTAAAGGGGAGCAGTTCTTC. It translates as CASTLKGEQFF.